Following are 7 T cell receptor beta chains from one sample sequenced in a study of cytomegalovirus exposure and HLA in healthy donors. The PCR had 60 Vbeta and 13 Jbeta primers. Clones were sequenced by immunoSEQ multiplex PCR, and TCRdb holds only the in-frame ones, with some missing. The sample has about 190,000 clones, 75% to 90% seen once. The source material was PBMCs. The receptors here all came from a man in his forties in good health and CMV-seropositive.

The chain employs TRBV29-1 and TRBJ1-1; possible D gene TRBD1, 5 bases. The CDR3 length is 12 residues. Germline CDR1 reads SQVTM; CDR2 reads ANQGSEA. V gave up 4 bases and J gave up 4 bases, with 10 bases separating them. CDR3 sequence (DNA): TGCAGCGTTGTTGGGGGGACCACTGAAGCTTTCTTT. Translated, it gives CSVVGGTTEAFF. The entire variable domain, with the rest obtained from reference TRBV29-1 and TRBJ1-1, is as follows: SAVISQKPSRDICQRGTSLTIQCQVDSQVTMMFWYRQQPGQSLTLIATANQGSEATYESGFVIDKFPISRPNLTFSTLTVSNMSPEDSSIYLCSVVGGTTEAFFGQGTRLTVV.

The rearrangement joins TRBV20-1 to TRBJ1-1; no clear D. Germline V gene data show CDR1 as DFQATT and CDR2 as SNEGSKA (reference sequence). The germline V and J ends were trimmed by 1 base and 11 bases, with 11 bases remaining between them. There are 11 residues in the CDR3. The CDR3 region has the DNA TGCAGTGCTAGAGTCCCCCCCGGGGCTTTCTTT. Its translation is CSARVPPGAFF.

This clone was recorded only once. The gene calls are TRBV6-6 and TRBJ1-4, with TRBD1 as a possible D gene (5 bases). Per the germline V gene, CDR1 is MNHNY and CDR2 is SVGAGI (reference sequence). Deletions cut 6 bases from V and 3 bases from J, with 14 bases between. The CDR3 length is 15 residues. The DNA for the CDR3 is TGTGCCAGCAGCCGTGACAGTAATGCTAATGAAAAACTGTTTTTT. Its translation: CASSRDSNANEKLFF.

V is TRBV5-6 and J is TRBJ2-7; 8 nucleotides agree with TRBD1. Germline CDR1 SGHDT, CDR2 YYEEEE. The CDR3 sequence is 15 residues long. Losses at the gene ends were 2 bases for V and 3 bases for J; bases not matched to a gene: 7. The CDR3 nucleotides are TGTGCCAGCAGCTTCCCGGACAGGGTGATCTACGAGCAGTACTTC. This gives the protein CASSFPDRVIYEQYF.

The gene calls are TRBV10-1 and TRBJ1-1; possible D gene TRBD1, 5 bases. This CDR3 comprises 14 residues. Germline V lookup: CDR1 WNHNN, CDR2 SYGVQD (reference sequence). With 3 bases removed from V and 2 bases from J, the gap between germline ends came to 10 bases. The chain's CDR3 is CASSDGGINTEAFF. DNA of the CDR3: TGCGCCAGCAGTGACGGGGGTATCAACACTGAAGCTTTCTTT.

The chain couples TRBV19 to TRBJ2-7; a possible D gene is TRBD2 (6 bases). This CDR3 region has 14 residues. Germline V gives CDR1 LNHDA, CDR2 SQIVND (reference sequence). Trimming shortened V by 6 bases and J by 1 base, and 13 bases separated the two germline ends. CDR3 sequence reads: CASSLPGESYEQYF. In DNA form, the CDR3 reads TGTGCCAGTAGCCTCCCGGGAGAGTCCTACGAGCAGTACTTC.

The chain has TRBV27 and TRBJ2-1; perhaps TRBD1 as D (6 bases). The V end was cut by 6 bases, the J end by 4 bases, with 22 bases between. Germline CDR1 and CDR2: MNHEY and SMNVEV (reference sequence). The CDR3 sequence is 17 residues long. In DNA form, the CDR3 reads TGTGCCAGCAGCCCTTACACCGGGACACCCCAATACAATGAGCAGTTCTTC. It codes for CASSPYTGTPQYNEQFF.